This TCR beta chain was observed in a study of shared clonotypes between healthy human individuals. Overall study: A few men and a couple of women, aged 18 to 49, were donors. Per donor, CD8 memory used one plate, CD8 naive used two, CD4 memory used three and CD4 naive used three.

The naive CD8 subset, CD45RO-negative cells positively selected for CCR7, excluded terminally differentiated effector memory CD45RA+ cells. Here immunoSEQ multiplex PCR was the method, and the copy in TCRdb shows in-frame clones only, minus some. The data hold more than 600,000 clones, with under 95% observed a single time. Details on this clone: Its antigen is still unknown. At one of its ends the junction is not consistent with the germline gene, which may arise from a read error.

Overall study results and limits: Despite large depth, sorted-subset datasets appeared incompletely sequenced.

This CDR3 spans 15 amino acids. The germline CDR1 and CDR2 sequences are SSHAT and FNYEAQ (reference sequence). Input material: naive CD8+ T cells sorted from blood. The source of this sequence is a man aged 25 to 45 in good health. V gene TRBV7-7 combines with J gene TRBJ2-5; 14 nucleotides agree with TRBD2. The DNA of the CDR3 is TGTGCTAGCAGCTCGGGACTAGCGGGGGCAGAGACCCAGTACTTC. This codes for CASSSGLAGAETQYF. The full variable domain, in which reference TRBV7-7 and TRBJ2-5 provide the parts outside the CDR3, is GAGVSQSPRYKVTKRGQDVTLRCDPISSHATLYWYQQALGQGPEFLTYFNYEAQPDKSGLPSDRFSAERPEGSISTLTIQRTEQRDSAMYRCASSSGLAGAETQYFGPGTRLLVL.